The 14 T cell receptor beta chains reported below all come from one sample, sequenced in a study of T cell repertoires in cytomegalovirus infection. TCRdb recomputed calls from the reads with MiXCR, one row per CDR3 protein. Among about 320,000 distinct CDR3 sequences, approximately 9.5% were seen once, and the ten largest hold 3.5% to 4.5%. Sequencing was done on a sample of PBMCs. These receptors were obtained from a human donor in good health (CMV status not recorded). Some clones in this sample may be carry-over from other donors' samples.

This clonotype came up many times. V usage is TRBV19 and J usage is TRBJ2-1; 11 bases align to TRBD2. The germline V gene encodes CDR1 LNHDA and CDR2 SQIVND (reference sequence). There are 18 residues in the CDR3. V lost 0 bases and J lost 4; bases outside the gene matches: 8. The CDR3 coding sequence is TGTGCCAGTAGTATAGATTTTAGCGGGAGGGCCACTTACAATGAGCAGTTCTTC. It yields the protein CASSIDFSGRATYNEQFF.

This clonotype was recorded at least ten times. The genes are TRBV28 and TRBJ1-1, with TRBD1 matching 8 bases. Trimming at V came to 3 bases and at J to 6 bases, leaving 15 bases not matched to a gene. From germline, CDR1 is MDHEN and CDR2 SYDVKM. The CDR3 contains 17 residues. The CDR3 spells CASSFPRDRSLSAEAFF. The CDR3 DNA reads TGTGCCAGCAGTTTCCCCCGGGACAGGTCCCTGTCGGCTGAAGCTTTCTTT.

CDR3 DNA sequence: TGTGCCAGCATTTTAGGGACAGGGGTAACTGGGGCCAACGTCCTGACTTTC. It specifies CASILGTGVTGANVLTF. This chain connects TRBV6-6 to TRBJ2-6, with 10 positions matching TRBD1. The CDR3 loop spans 17 amino acids. Germline CDR1 MNHNY, CDR2 SVGAGI (reference sequence). Germline trimming cut 7 bases from V and 2 bases from J; bases unmatched to any gene: 8.

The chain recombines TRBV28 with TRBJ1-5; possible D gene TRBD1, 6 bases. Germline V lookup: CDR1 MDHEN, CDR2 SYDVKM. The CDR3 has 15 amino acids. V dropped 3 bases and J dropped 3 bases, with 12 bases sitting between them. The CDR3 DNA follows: TGTGCCAGCAGTTTGGCTGACAGGACCAATCAGCCCCAGCATTTT. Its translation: CASSLADRTNQPQHF.

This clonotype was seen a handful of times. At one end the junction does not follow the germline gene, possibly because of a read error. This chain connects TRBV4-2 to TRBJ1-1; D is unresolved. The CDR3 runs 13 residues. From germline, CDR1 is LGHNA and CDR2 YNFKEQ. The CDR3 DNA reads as TGTGCCAGCCGCCAAGCCCTTACCACTGAAGCTTTCTTT. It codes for CASRQALTTEAFF.

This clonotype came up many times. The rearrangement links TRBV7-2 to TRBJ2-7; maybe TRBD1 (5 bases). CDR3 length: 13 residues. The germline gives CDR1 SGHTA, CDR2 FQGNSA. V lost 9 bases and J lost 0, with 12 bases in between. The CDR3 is CASRGGSSYEQYF. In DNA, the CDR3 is TGTGCCAGTAGGGGCGGAAGCTCCTACGAGCAGTACTTC.

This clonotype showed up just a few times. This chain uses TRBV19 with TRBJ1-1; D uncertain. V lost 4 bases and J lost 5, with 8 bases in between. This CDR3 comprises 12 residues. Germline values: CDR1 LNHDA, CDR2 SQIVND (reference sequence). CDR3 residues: CASSRYDTEAFF. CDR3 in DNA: TGTGCCAGTAGTAGGTACGATACTGAAGCTTTCTTT.

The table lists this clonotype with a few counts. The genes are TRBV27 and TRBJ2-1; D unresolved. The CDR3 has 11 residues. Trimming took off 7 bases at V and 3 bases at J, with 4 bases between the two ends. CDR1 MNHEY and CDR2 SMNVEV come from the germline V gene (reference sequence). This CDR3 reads CASTLYNEQFF. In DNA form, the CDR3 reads TGTGCCAGCACCCTCTACAATGAGCAGTTCTTC.

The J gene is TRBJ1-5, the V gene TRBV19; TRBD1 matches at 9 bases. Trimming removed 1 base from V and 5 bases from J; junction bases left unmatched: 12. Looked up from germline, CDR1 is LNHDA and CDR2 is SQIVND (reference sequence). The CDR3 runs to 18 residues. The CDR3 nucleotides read TGTGCCAGTAGTATAGGACTCAGGACAGGGGTGTCCCATCAGCCCCAGCATTTT. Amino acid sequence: CASSIGLRTGVSHQPQHF. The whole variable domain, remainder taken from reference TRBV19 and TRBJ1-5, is DGGITQSPKYLFRKEGQNVTLSCEQNLNHDAMYWYRQDPGQGLRLIYYSQIVNDFQKGDIAEGYSVSREKKESFPLTVTSAQKNPTAFYLCASSIGLRTGVSHQPQHFGDGTRLSIL.

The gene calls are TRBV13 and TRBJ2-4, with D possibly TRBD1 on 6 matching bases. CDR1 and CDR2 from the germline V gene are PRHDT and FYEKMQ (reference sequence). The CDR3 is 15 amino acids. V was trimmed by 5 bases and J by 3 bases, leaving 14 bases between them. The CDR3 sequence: CASSVGRGSKNIQYF. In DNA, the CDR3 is TGTGCCAGCAGCGTCGGAAGGGGGAGCAAAAACATTCAGTACTTC. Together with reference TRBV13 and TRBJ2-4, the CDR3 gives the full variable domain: AAGVIQSPRHLIKEKRETATLKCYPIPRHDTVYWYQQGPGQDPQFLISFYEKMQSDKGSIPDRFSAQQFSDYHSELNMSSLELGDSALYFCASSVGRGSKNIQYFGAGTRLSVL.

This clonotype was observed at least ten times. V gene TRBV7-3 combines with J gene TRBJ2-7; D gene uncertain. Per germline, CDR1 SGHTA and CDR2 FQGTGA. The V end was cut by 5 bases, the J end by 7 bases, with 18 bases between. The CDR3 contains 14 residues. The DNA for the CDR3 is TGTGCCAGCAGCCTGGACGACCGGGTCGGAGAGCAGTACTTC. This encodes CASSLDDRVGEQYF.

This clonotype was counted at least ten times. The CDR3 sequence: CASTLLAGEAYEQYF. The CDR3 DNA is TGTGCCAGCACTCTACTAGCGGGAGAGGCCTACGAGCAGTACTTC. This rearrangement joins TRBV6-2 or TRBV6-3 to TRBJ2-7; 11 positions match TRBD2. In germline, CDR1 is MNHEY, CDR2 SVGEGT. V dropped 7 bases and J dropped 2; count of bases not matched to a gene: 7. The CDR3 length is 15 residues.

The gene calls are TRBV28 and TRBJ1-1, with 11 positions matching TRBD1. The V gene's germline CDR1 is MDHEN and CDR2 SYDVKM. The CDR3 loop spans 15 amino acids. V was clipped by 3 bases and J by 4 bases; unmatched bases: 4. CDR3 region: CASSFRDRGATEAFF. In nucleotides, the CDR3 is TGTGCCAGCAGTTTTAGGGACAGGGGGGCCACTGAAGCTTTCTTT.

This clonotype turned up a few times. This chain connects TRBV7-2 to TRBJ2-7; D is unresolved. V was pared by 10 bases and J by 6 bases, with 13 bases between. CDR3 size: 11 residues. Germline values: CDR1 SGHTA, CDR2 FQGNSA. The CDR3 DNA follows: TGTGCCAACCTTAAGGGTGGCGAGCAGTACTTC. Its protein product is CANLKGGEQYF.